This T cell receptor beta chain was recorded in a study of blood T cells in healthy people across ages. The use of a sample-barcoded 5' primer and a J-beta primer mix characterized a second PCR of roughly 6 to 11 cycles. In TCRdb, the 5' RACE reads were re-called with MiXCR into one record per CDR3 protein. This repertoire shows 800,000 to 1,000,000 distinct CDR3 sequences, around 48% found once; its top ten account for around 15%. Sequencing was carried out using blood. This TCR was sampled from a man younger than 45 in good health.

The CDR3 is CSAKVVGIGNTIYF. CDR3 coding DNA: TGCAGTGCCAAGGTCGTGGGGATAGGAAACACCATATATTTT. The V and J genes are TRBV20-1 and TRBJ1-3; D unresolved. V was trimmed by 6 bases and J by 4 bases, leaving 16 bases between them. Germline CDR1 is DFQATT and CDR2 is SNEGSKA (reference sequence). The CDR3 consists of 14 residues.